The clone carrying this T cell receptor beta chain was seen more than once but under ten times. Its antigen is unknown. These data belong to a study of identical twins. Points from the study as a whole: Carriage of fewer insertions was seen in abundant cord blood beta clonotypes, whereas memory repertoires showed none.

TCRdb reprocessed the 5' RACE reads with MiXCR, giving one entry per CDR3 protein. The sample shows approximately 350,000 distinct CDR3 sequences, about 12% of them seen only once. CDR3 length: 14 residues. Trimming cost V 8 bases and J 1 base, with 13 bases left between them. Germline V CDR1 and CDR2: MDHEN, SYDVKM. These data also featured in a second study, about yellow fever vaccine responses in identical twins. That source notes: Reportedly, the T cell response mounted by twins to vaccine seemed partly convergent, partly personalized.

This TCR was recovered from a woman between 18 and 30 years old in good health. The specimen was CD8+ T cells sorted from blood. V gene TRBV28 combines with J gene TRBJ2-3, with D unresolved. The CDR3 spells CASHSNPRTDTQYF. The CDR3 DNA sequence: TGTGCCAGCCATTCTAACCCCCGCACAGATACGCAGTATTTT.